This T cell receptor (beta chain) was recovered during a study of PD-1 blockade in classical Hodgkin lymphoma. V was cut by 5 bases and J by 0 bases, with 10 bases left in between. Germline V gene lookup returns CDR1 LNHDA and CDR2 SQIVND (reference sequence). The CDR3 is made up of 14 amino acids. After autologous stem cell transplantation all patients relapsed, and prior brentuximab vedotin exposure differed between cohorts. Produced via immunoSEQ multiplex PCR; TCRdb's table is partial and in-frame only. The table records 14,000 or so clones, roughly 85% of them present only once. Sequenced material: peripheral blood mononuclear cells (PBMCs), taken at baseline. The chain couples TRBV19 to TRBJ1-2; D may be TRBD1 (6 bases). The TCR sequence derives from a human donor with classical Hodgkin lymphoma. The CDR3 here is CASSPDRTNYGYTF. The CDR3 DNA sequence: TGTGCCAGTAGTCCCGACAGGACTAACTATGGCTACACCTTC.